This T cell receptor (beta chain) was sequenced in a study of response to subunit inactivated influenza vaccine. The CDR3 spans 14 residues. V shed 7 bases and J shed 0 bases, with 12 bases lying between them. Looked up from germline, CDR1 is MDHEN and CDR2 is SYDVKM. Each CDR3 protein is one row after TCRdb ran MiXCR on the RT-PCR reads. The table records some 540,000 distinct CDR3 sequences, roughly 23% of them present only once. The same specimen was also included in a second study, on T cells expressing NK-cell markers. That publication notes: Beta-chain TCR cDNA was generated via 5'RACE template switching with UMIs. The share of CD8+ T cells held by dominant NKG2C+ clonotypes was about 1.0-8% in about 6 donors. The same clonotypes also predominated in the CD3+CD56-NKG2C+ fraction of several donors. The study left the HCMV specificity of expanded NKG2C+ T cell clones unresolved.

This receptor was identified in a man in his fifties who received an inactivated influenza vaccine. The sample in question was CD4+ T cells sorted from PBMCs, obtained 11 to 12 days after vaccination. The V and J genes are TRBV28 and TRBJ2-5, with D possibly TRBD1 on 6 matching bases. The CDR3, as DNA: TGTGCCAGCAATCCAGGGGCCCACCAAGAGACCCAGTACTTC. It translates to CASNPGAHQETQYF.